Here is one T cell receptor (beta chain) with its context. Method: immunoSEQ multiplex PCR; TCRdb's copy keeps in-frame clones and lacks some. Among around 88,000 clones listed, 81% were seen once. This sample stems from a study of blood T cell repertoires in COVID-19. As for the study in general: Nucleic acid was either cDNA or gDNA, and it came from T cells, B-cell-depleted T cells, or PBMCs.

The CDR3 length is 15 residues. Germline CDR1 SGHRS, CDR2 YFSETQ. V was pared by 0 bases and J by 4 bases, with 13 bases between. The V and J genes are TRBV5-1 and TRBJ2-5, with a weak D call TRBD2 (6 bases). The material sequenced was peripheral blood. This sequence originates from a man between 60 and 75 years old with acute or convalescent COVID-19. The CDR3 region is CASSLVGVSGETQYF. DNA of the CDR3: TGCGCCAGCAGCTTGGTGGGCGTTAGCGGAGAGACCCAGTACTTC.